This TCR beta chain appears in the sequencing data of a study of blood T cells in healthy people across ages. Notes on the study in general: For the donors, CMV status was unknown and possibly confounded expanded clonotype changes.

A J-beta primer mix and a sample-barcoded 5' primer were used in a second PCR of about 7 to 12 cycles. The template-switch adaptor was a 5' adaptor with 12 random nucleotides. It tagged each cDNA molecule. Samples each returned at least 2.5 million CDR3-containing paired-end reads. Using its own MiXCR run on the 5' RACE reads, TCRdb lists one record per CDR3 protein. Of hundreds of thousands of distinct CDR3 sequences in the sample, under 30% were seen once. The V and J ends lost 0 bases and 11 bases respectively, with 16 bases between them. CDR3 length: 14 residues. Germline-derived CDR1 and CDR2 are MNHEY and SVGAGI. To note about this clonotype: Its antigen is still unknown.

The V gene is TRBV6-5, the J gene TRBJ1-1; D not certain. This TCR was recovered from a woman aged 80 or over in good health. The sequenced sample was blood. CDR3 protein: CASSYSGTGLWAFF. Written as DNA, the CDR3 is TGTGCCAGCAGTTACTCAGGCACTGGGTTATGGGCTTTCTTT.